This T cell receptor (beta chain) was obtained from a study of metastatic and nonmetastatic thyroid tumors (dated by TCRdb to about 2020). About the full investigation: Repertoires from peripheral blood and from tumor or nodule tissue samples of malignant and benign thyroid patients were compared.

Notes on this clone: The antigen it binds to is not known. The input lacks base qualities; no much larger clone sits a single base away.

The protocol used for the library was PCR. Reads for this sample came from an Illumina HiSeq 4000. High-throughput sequencing was used to profile the CDR3 region of the TCR beta-chain in every patient. The authors' pipeline ran thus. CDR3 differences across clinicopathological groups were used to build a classifier for discriminating distant-metastatic papillary thyroid cancer patients. To measure repertoire diversity the researchers used the Shannon index, while the Morisita-Horn index served to gauge how similar the tumor and blood repertoires were. Starting from the raw public reads, TCRdb applied fastp trimming at Q25, assembled clones with MiXCR and retained in-frame beta chains. These V and J calls rely on TCRdb rather than the paper's analysis. Here the sample has some 20,000 clones; 30% to 35% occur a single time. The top ten hold around a fifth of the sample. Before undergoing thyroid surgery, none of the patients had been given any kind of treatment. Using T-cell receptor beta sequencing, the researchers looked back retrospectively at clinical samples from patients, gathered between about 2012 and 2019.

Points the paper makes about the study in general: TCR beta diversity was reported as significantly higher in malignant tumors than in benign nodules, in both blood and tumor samples.

CDR3 length: 15 amino acids, cysteine to phenylalanine. CDR3 DNA is the only sequence kept; it has 45 bases, read in frame from the first base. CDR1 is given as SGHRS and CDR2 as YFSETQ, both from the germline V gene. Trimmed from V: 0 bases; trimmed from J: 4 bases; junction bases lacking a gene match: 4. Input material: adjacent normal tissue. This TCR derives from a female donor with papillary thyroid cancer or a benign thyroid nodule (not recorded which). Some clones in this sample may be carry-over from other donors' samples. The V and J segments used are TRBV5-1 and TRBJ2-3; 8 of the junction bases match TRBD1. The DNA sequence is as follows: TGCGCCAGCAGCTTGGGACAGGGGATCGCAGATACGCAGTATTTT. It codes for CASSLGQGIADTQYF.